A selection of T cell receptor beta chains follows, all from one sample in a study of cytomegalovirus exposure and HLA in healthy donors. Libraries were prepared by immunoSEQ multiplex PCR; TCRdb keeps only in-frame clonotypes and omits some of them. The table includes roughly 130,000 clones, roughly nine tenths detected once. The material sequenced was PBMCs. The source of these receptors is a man aged 18-30 years in good health and CMV-seronegative. CDR3s include the opening cysteine and the closing phenylalanine or tryptophan. The D gene is left open where the match is weak. Only some rows state a clone size, as once, few, many or a class for expanded clones.

TRBJ2-1 | few | NA | TRBV7-9 | CASSVRTARETYNEQFF | TGTGCCAGCAGCGTACGGACAGCCCGAGAAACCTACAATGAGCAGTTCTTC
TRBJ2-5 | once | TRBD1 | TRBV6-5 | CASSGTAQETQYF | TGTGCCAGCAGTGGGACAGCCCAAGAGACCCAGTACTTC
TRBJ2-1 | NA | TRBD2 | TRBV19 | CASSIMSGESNEQFF | TGTGCCAGTAGTATAATGAGCGGGGAAAGTAATGAGCAGTTCTTC
TRBJ2-3 | NA | TRBD2 | TRBV29-1 | CSVDGLAGLATDTQYF | TGCAGCGTTGACGGGCTAGCGGGATTGGCGACAGATACGCAGTATTTT
TRBJ2-3 | NA | TRBD2 | TRBV27 | CASRVAGRTDTQYF | TGTGCCAGCAGGGTAGCGGGGCGGACAGATACGCAGTATTTT
TRBJ2-2 | NA | TRBD1 | TRBV13 | CASSLLGGITTGELFF | TGTGCCAGCAGCTTACTAGGGGGCATAACCACCGGGGAGCTGTTTTTT
TRBJ1-1 | NA | NA | TRBV6-5 | CASRPGVGTPGFF | TGTGCCAGCAGACCGGGGGTCGGAACCCCCGGTTTCTTT
TRBJ2-1 | once | TRBD2 | TRBV28 | CASSSGRAFNEQFF | TGTGCCAGCAGTAGCGGGAGGGCCTTCAATGAGCAGTTCTTC
TRBJ2-1 | NA | TRBD2 | TRBV10-2 | CASSGTSGTYNEQFF | TGCGCCAGCAGCGGGACTAGCGGTACCTACAATGAGCAGTTCTTC
TRBJ2-1 | NA | TRBD2 | TRBV6-1 | CASRGGLVRNEQFF | TGTGCCAGCAGGGGCGGACTAGTCCGCAATGAGCAGTTCTTC
TRBJ2-2 | NA | TRBD2 | TRBV28 | CASSSGGNTGELFF | TGTGCCAGCAGTAGCGGGGGTAACACCGGGGAGCTGTTTTTT
TRBJ2-7 | once | TRBD2 | TRBV7-2 | CASRYTSGASYEQYF | TGTGCCAGCAGATATACTAGCGGGGCCTCCTACGAGCAGTACTTC
TRBJ2-7 | NA | NA | TRBV7-2 | CASSLKAPGHSLPYEQYF | TGTGCCAGCAGCTTAAAGGCCCCGGGACATTCGCTCCCCTACGAGCAGTACTTC
TRBJ2-5 | NA | NA | TRBV5-1 | CASSYYQETQYF | TGCGCCAGCAGCTACTACCAAGAGACCCAGTACTTC
TRBJ2-7 | NA | NA | TRBV5-1 | CASTGAPQLGYEQYF | TGCGCCAGCACCGGAGCACCTCAGCTTGGCTACGAGCAGTACTTC
TRBJ1-1 | NA | NA | TRBV6-6 | CASTLGRGYTEAFF | TGTGCCAGCACCCTAGGGAGGGGGTACACTGAAGCTTTCTTT
TRBJ2-1 | NA | TRBD2 | TRBV10-3 | CAIKGGGAWNEQFF | TGTGCCATCAAGGGCGGGGGGGCGTGGAATGAGCAGTTCTTC
TRBJ2-6 | NA | NA | TRBV5-1 | CASSLVQESSGANVLTF | TGCGCCAGCAGCTTGGTACAGGAGAGCTCTGGGGCCAACGTCCTGACTTTC
TRBJ2-3 | NA | NA | TRBV6-1 | CASILRGATQYF | TGTGCCAGCATTCTCAGGGGGGCCACGCAGTATTTT
TRBJ2-1 | NA | TRBD1 | TRBV18 | CASSQGQGWVPTLYNEQFF | TGTGCCAGCTCACAGGGACAGGGCTGGGTCCCTACGTTGTACAATGAGCAGTTCTTC
TRBJ2-3 | NA | TRBD2 | TRBV5-6 | CASSLRLAGRDTQYF | TGTGCCAGCAGCTTGCGACTAGCGGGAAGAGATACGCAGTATTTT
TRBJ1-5 | NA | NA | TRBV11-2 | CASSLNGQASNQPQHF | TGTGCCAGCAGCTTAAATGGGCAGGCGAGCAATCAGCCCCAGCATTTT
TRBJ1-2 | NA | NA | TRBV7-9 | CASSLAAQGSNYGYTF | TGTGCCAGCAGCTTAGCGGCGCAGGGATCTAACTATGGCTACACCTTC
TRBJ2-7 | NA | TRBD2 | TRBV10-3 | CATVGLAYEQYF | TGTGCCACCGTCGGACTAGCGTACGAGCAGTACTTC
TRBJ2-1 | NA | TRBD2 | TRBV10-3 | CAISASSGRGDKQFF | TGTGCCATCAGTGCGTCTAGCGGTCGGGGGGATAAGCAGTTCTTC
TRBJ2-7 | NA | TRBD1 | TRBV5-8 | CASSYRDRGNEQYF | TGTGCCAGCAGCTACCGGGACAGGGGCAACGAGCAGTACTTC
TRBJ2-2 | NA | NA | TRBV11-2 | CASSLEIYGSVELFF | TGTGCCAGCAGCCTGGAGATATACGGTTCGGTGGAGCTGTTTTTT
TRBJ2-5 | NA | NA | TRBV13 | CASSFSSQETQYF | TGTGCCAGCAGCTTTTCATCCCAAGAGACCCAGTACTTC
TRBJ2-1 | NA | NA | TRBV27 | CASSKPLGDEQFF | TGTGCCAGCAGTAAGCCTCTAGGCGATGAGCAGTTCTTC
TRBJ2-4 | NA | NA | TRBV2 | CASSEDRLAKNIQYF | TGTGCCAGCAGTGAAGACAGATTAGCCAAAAACATTCAGTACTTC
TRBJ2-1 | NA | NA | TRBV7-9 | CASSLGAEQFF | TGTGCCAGCAGCTTAGGGGCAGAGCAGTTCTTC
TRBJ1-1 | NA | NA | TRBV27 | CASSGSGAGVAFF | TGTGCCAGCAGTGGATCGGGGGCGGGGGTAGCTTTCTTT
TRBJ2-5 | NA | NA | TRBV11-2 | CASSFPRGGRTQYF | TGTGCCAGCAGCTTCCCCCGGGGAGGTCGGACCCAGTACTTC
TRBJ1-4 | few | NA | TRBV7-9 | CASSFYSEKLFF | TGTGCCAGCAGCTTTTATTCGGAAAAACTGTTTTTT
TRBJ2-7 | few | NA | TRBV7-9 | CASSPTGGLNEQYF | TGTGCCAGCAGCCCCACCGGGGGGCTCAACGAGCAGTACTTC
TRBJ1-5 | NA | NA | TRBV2 | CASSETGWSNQPQHF | TGTGCCAGCAGTGAAACGGGTTGGAGCAATCAGCCCCAGCATTTT
TRBJ1-1 | NA | NA | TRBV2 | CASSEGYGDTEAFF | TGTGCCAGCAGTGAAGGTTACGGGGACACTGAAGCTTTCTTT